What follows are 16 T cell receptor beta chains derived from one specimen sequenced in a study of T-cell memory formation after mild COVID-19 (dated by TCRdb to about 2021). The library came from 5' RACE. Sequencing instrument: Illumina NovaSeq 6000. TCRdb trimmed public reads at Q25 via fastp, called clones via MiXCR and kept in-frame beta chains. Rows with a matching CDR3 protein are joined into one entry that keeps the most common DNA and genes. The sample includes some 120,000 distinct CDR3 sequences, with 5% to 6.5% observed a single time. Approximately 2.1% of the sample comes from the top ten. Input material: PBMCs or a T cell subset sorted from them (not recorded which). Receptor source: an adult woman who had mild COVID-19 (a few samples of this study predate the infection). The sample titles of this study are shuffled in the database, so cell type and time point are left out; the donor was told from shared clones.

The chain is built from TRBV6-5 and TRBJ2-7; tentatively, D is TRBD1 or TRBD2 (5 bases each). From germline, CDR1 is MNHEY and CDR2 SVGAGI. Trimming cost V 0 bases and J 2 bases, with 11 bases left between them. The CDR3 contains 15 residues. The CDR3 DNA follows: TGTGCCAGCAGTTACTCGGACTGGGGGACCTACGAGCAGTACTTC. It encodes CASSYSDWGTYEQYF.

This clonotype appeared a few times. The chain has TRBV11-1 and TRBJ1-1; D call uncertain. The CDR3 covers 15 residues. The V end was cut by 5 bases, the J end by 0 bases, with 13 bases between. In germline, CDR1 is SGHAT, CDR2 FQDESV (reference sequence). This CDR3 reads CASSPGRSMNTEAFF. The CDR3 DNA reads TGTGCCAGCAGCCCCGGGCGGAGCATGAACACTGAAGCTTTCTTT.

This clonotype occurred a few times. The rearrangement uses TRBV3-1 and TRBJ1-2, with TRBD1 as a possible D gene (5 bases). Trimming stripped 5 bases from V and 4 bases from J, with 17 bases between. From germline, CDR1 is LGHDT and CDR2 YNNKEL (reference sequence). The CDR3 is 15 residues long. Here the CDR3 DNA reads TGTGCCAGCAGCTTAGGACAAACCGGTCGCTATGGCTACACCTTC. Encoded protein: CASSLGQTGRYGYTF.

The chain is built from TRBV7-9 and TRBJ2-1; D is undetermined. Trimming removed 5 bases at V and 6 bases at J, with 8 bases between. Per germline, CDR1 SEHNR and CDR2 FQNEAQ (reference sequence). This CDR3 contains 12 residues. The CDR3 spells CASSPPLNEQFF. The CDR3 coding sequence is TGTGCCAGCAGCCCCCCCCTCAATGAGCAGTTCTTC. Full variable domain (missing parts from reference TRBV7-9 and TRBJ2-1): DTGVSQNPRHKITKRGQNVTFRCDPISEHNRLYWYRQTLGQGPEFLTYFQNEAQLEKSRLLSDRFSAERPKGSFSTLEIQRTEQGDSAMYLCASSPPLNEQFFGPGTRLTVL.

Only a few counts were recorded for this clonotype. The rearrangement joins TRBV5-1 to TRBJ1-4; tentatively, D is TRBD1 (6 bases). V was cut by 6 bases and J by 7 bases, with 22 bases left in between. Germline-derived CDR1 and CDR2 are SGHRS and YFSETQ. The CDR3 contains 16 residues. CDR3: CASTRQEKKEGEKLFF. In DNA, the CDR3 is TGCGCCAGCACGCGACAGGAAAAAAAGGAAGGTGAAAAACTGTTTTTT.

This clonotype has at least ten counts. V is TRBV20-1 and J is TRBJ1-1; TRBD1 matches at 7 bases. The germline gives CDR1 DFQATT, CDR2 SNEGSKA (reference sequence). The CDR3 has 14 residues. The V gene end was trimmed by 3 bases and the J gene end by 4 bases; junction bases not matched to a gene: 8. CDR3 in amino acids: CSASETGQGTEAFF. CDR3 bases: TGCAGTGCTAGCGAGACAGGGCAGGGCACTGAAGCTTTCTTT.

This clonotype came up a few times. The CDR3 loop reads CASSLWLDSDEQFF. CDR3 DNA: TGTGCCAGCAGCTTGTGGCTAGATTCAGATGAGCAGTTCTTC. The genes are TRBV5-5 and TRBJ2-1; D gene unclear. The V and J ends lost 1 base and 8 bases respectively, with 13 bases between them. The CDR3 is 14 amino acids. Germline loops: CDR1 SGHKS, CDR2 YYEKEE (reference sequence).

A few counts support this clonotype. This chain links TRBV7-9 with TRBJ2-1; 8 positions match TRBD2. Germline CDR1 SEHNR, CDR2 FQNEAQ (reference sequence). CDR3 length: 16 residues. V gave up 6 bases and J gave up 2 bases; unmatched junction bases: 9. The CDR3 sequence is CASRRQRGLAYNEQFF. The CDR3 DNA reads as TGTGCCAGCAGAAGGCAGCGGGGGCTTGCCTACAATGAGCAGTTCTTC.

This clonotype was detected a few times. The V and J genes are TRBV12-3 or TRBV12-4 and TRBJ2-5, with TRBD2 as a possible D gene (5 bases). This CDR3 has 15 amino acids. The V end was cut by 5 bases, the J end by 5 bases, with 18 bases between. CDR3 bases: TGTGCCAGCAGTAGGCCCAGAAGCCGAGGGGAGACCCAGTACTTC. Its protein product is CASSRPRSRGETQYF.

This rearrangement joins TRBV27 to TRBJ2-7; perhaps TRBD2 as D (10 bases). Germline-derived CDR1 and CDR2 are MNHEY and SMNVEV (reference sequence). Trimming left V 8 bases short and J 2 bases short, with 28 bases between. The CDR3 is 18 residues long. CDR3 in DNA: TGTGCCAGCCATCGGGACAGGGCAAGGACTAGCGGAACCTACGAGCAGTACTTC. It yields the protein CASHRDRARTSGTYEQYF.

This clonotype was seen only a few times. This chain joins TRBV6-5 and TRBJ2-1, with 11 bases identical to TRBD2. Losses at the gene ends were 5 bases for V and 7 bases for J; bases not matched to a gene: 7. CDR3 size: 15 residues. CDR1 is MNHEY, CDR2 SVGAGI, per germline. The CDR3 DNA sequence: TGTGCCAGCAGTCAAACTAGCGGGGGCTGGAATGAGCAGTTCTTC. It encodes CASSQTSGGWNEQFF.

At least ten counts were recorded for this clonotype. V gene TRBV20-1 combines with J gene TRBJ1-1; 10 bases align to TRBD1. CDR1 DFQATT and CDR2 SNEGSKA come from the germline V gene (reference sequence). J was trimmed by 3 bases and V by 5 bases; bases with no gene match: 12. The CDR3 extends over 16 amino acids. The CDR3 DNA reads as TGCAGTGCTTTATACCGGGACAGGGGCTATGACACTGAAGCTTTCTTT. It specifies CSALYRDRGYDTEAFF.

This clonotype was counted at least ten times. The chain combines TRBV6-5 with TRBJ2-1; D tentatively fits TRBD1 or TRBD2 (5 bases each). The CDR3 sequence is 15 residues long. Per germline, CDR1 MNHEY and CDR2 SVGAGI. V was trimmed by 2 bases and J by 0 bases, leaving 8 bases between them. This CDR3 reads CASSYSGGSYNEQFF. The CDR3 DNA follows: TGTGCCAGCAGTTACAGTGGGGGCTCCTACAATGAGCAGTTCTTC.

This clonotype was recorded at least ten times. The rearrangement links TRBV20-1 to TRBJ1-1; the D is unclear. Trimming took 6 bases from V and 2 from J, leaving 13 bases between them. Germline CDR1 and CDR2: DFQATT and SNEGSKA (reference sequence). This CDR3 contains 13 residues. The CDR3 bases are TGCAGTGCCCCTCGGCAGGAAAACACTGAAGCTTTCTTT. It specifies CSAPRQENTEAFF.

At least ten counts were recorded for this clonotype. The chain joins TRBV5-1 to TRBJ1-2; D may be TRBD1 (6 bases). Germline values: CDR1 SGHRS, CDR2 YFSETQ. Trimming left V 0 bases short and J 4 bases short, with 10 bases between. The CDR3 covers 14 residues. CDR3 in amino acids: CASSLGTAPYGYTF. The CDR3 nucleotides are TGCGCCAGCAGCTTGGGGACAGCACCCTATGGCTACACCTTC. Combining the CDR3 with reference TRBV5-1 and TRBJ1-2 gives the whole variable domain KAGVTQTPRYLIKTRGQQVTLSCSPISGHRSVSWYQQTPGQGLQFLFEYFSETQRNKGNFPGRFSGRQFSNSRSEMNVSTLELGDSALYLCASSLGTAPYGYTFGSGTRLTVV.

The V and J genes are TRBV5-1 and TRBJ2-5; the match to TRBD2 covers 8 bases. Germline CDR1 is SGHRS and CDR2 is YFSETQ. V lost 7 bases, J lost 0 bases, and 8 bases stayed unmatched. This CDR3 spans 15 amino acids. The CDR3, as DNA: TGCGCCAGCGACAGCGGGGGACTGTACCAAGAGACCCAGTACTTC. Protein: CASDSGGLYQETQYF.